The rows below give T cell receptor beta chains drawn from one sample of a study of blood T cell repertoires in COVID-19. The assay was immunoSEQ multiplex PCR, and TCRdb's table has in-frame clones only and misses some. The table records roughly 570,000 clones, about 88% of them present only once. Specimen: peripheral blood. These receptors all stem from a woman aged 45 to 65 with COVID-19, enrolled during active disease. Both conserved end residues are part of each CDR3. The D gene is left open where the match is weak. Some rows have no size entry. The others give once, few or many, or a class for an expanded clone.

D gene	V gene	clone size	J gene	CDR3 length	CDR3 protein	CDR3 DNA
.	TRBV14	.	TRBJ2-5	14	CASSQIGSRGTQYF	TGTGCCAGCAGCCAAATCGGCTCTCGAGGGACCCAGTACTTC
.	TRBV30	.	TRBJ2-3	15	CAWSTGTHETDTQYF	TGTGCCTGGAGTACCGGGACTCATGAAACAGATACGCAGTATTTT
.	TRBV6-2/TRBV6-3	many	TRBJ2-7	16	CASSPLRRRGSGEQYF	TGTGCCAGCAGCCCTCTTCGCCGCAGAGGGAGCGGCGAGCAGTACTTC
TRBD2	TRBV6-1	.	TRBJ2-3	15	CASSETGGRADTQYF	TGTGCCAGCAGTGAAACGGGGGGTCGGGCAGATACGCAGTATTTT
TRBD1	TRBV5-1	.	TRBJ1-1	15	CASRWTGRMNTEAFF	TGCGCCAGCAGGTGGACAGGGAGAATGAACACTGAAGCTTTCTTT
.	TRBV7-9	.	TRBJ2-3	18	CASGSGQNELSSTDTQYF	TGTGCCAGCGGATCCGGACAGAACGAACTCTCTAGCACAGATACGCAGTATTTT
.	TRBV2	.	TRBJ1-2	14	CASSERGPNYGYTF	TGTGCCAGCAGTGAGCGGGGTCCTAACTATGGCTACACCTTC
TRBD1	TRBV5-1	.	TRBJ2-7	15	CASSLAGQGAYEQYF	TGCGCCAGCAGCTTGGCCGGACAGGGTGCCTACGAGCAGTACTTC
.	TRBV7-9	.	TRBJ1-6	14	CASSWGRVRSPLHF	TGTGCCAGCAGCTGGGGCAGGGTTAGATCACCCCTCCACTTT
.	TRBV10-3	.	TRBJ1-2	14	CAISEAGTRGGYTF	TGTGCCATCAGTGAAGCAGGTACTAGAGGCGGCTACACCTTC
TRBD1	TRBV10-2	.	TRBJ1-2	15	CASSDVDRGLYGYTF	TGCGCCAGCAGTGATGTGGACAGGGGGCTCTATGGCTACACCTTC
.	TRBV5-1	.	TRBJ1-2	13	CASSLVRGRGYTF	TGCGCCAGCAGCTTGGTGCGGGGGCGCGGCTACACCTTC
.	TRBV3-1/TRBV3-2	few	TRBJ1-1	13	CASSLAQNTEAFF	TGTGCCAGCAGCCTAGCCCAGAACACTGAAGCTTTCTTT
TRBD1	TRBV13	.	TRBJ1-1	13	CASTTGTGREAFF	TGTGCCAGCACCACGGGGACAGGGCGGGAGGCTTTCTTT
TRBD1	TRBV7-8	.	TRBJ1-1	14	CASSTTGSGTEAFF	TGTGCCAGCAGTACGACAGGGTCTGGCACTGAAGCTTTCTTT
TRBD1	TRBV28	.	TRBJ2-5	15	CASSSRTGFSETQYF	TGTGCCAGCAGTTCCCGGACAGGGTTTTCAGAGACCCAGTACTTC
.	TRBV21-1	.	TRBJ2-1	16	CASSKRPGSSYNEQFF	TGTGCCAGCAGCAAACGCCCGGGGAGCTCCTACAATGAGCAGTTCTTC
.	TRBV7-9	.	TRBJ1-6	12	CAIDSNNSPLHF	TGTGCCATCGACAGCAATAATTCACCCCTCCACTTT
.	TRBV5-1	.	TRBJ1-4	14	CASSLAVTNEKLFF	TGCGCCAGCAGCTTGGCCGTAACAAATGAAAAACTGTTTTTT
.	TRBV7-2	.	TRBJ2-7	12	CASSSHRYEQYF	TGTGCCAGCAGCTCCCACAGGTACGAGCAGTACTTC
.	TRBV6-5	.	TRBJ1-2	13	CASSYSSGTPSTF	TGTGCCAGCAGTTACTCGAGCGGGACCCCCTCGACCTTC
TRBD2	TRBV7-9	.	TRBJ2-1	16	CASSPLSGGTHNEQFF	TGTGCCAGCAGCCCGTTGAGCGGGGGGACTCACAATGAGCAGTTCTTC
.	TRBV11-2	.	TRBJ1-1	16	CASSLGFGQFRTEAFF	TGTGCCAGCAGCTTAGGCTTCGGACAGTTTCGCACTGAAGCTTTCTTT
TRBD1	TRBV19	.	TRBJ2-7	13	CASSPGQGVEQYF	TGTGCCAGTAGCCCCGGACAGGGGGTCGAGCAGTACTTC
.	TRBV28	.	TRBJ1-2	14	CASSLGLSNYGYTF	TGTGCCAGCAGTTTAGGCCTTTCTAACTATGGCTACACCTTC
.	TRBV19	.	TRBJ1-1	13	CASSRLADTEAFF	TGTGCCAGTAGTAGGTTAGCTGACACTGAAGCTTTCTTT
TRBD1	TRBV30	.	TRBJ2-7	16	CAWSVLGRQGHYEQYF	TGTGCCTGGAGTGTACTGGGGAGACAGGGGCACTACGAGCAGTACTTC
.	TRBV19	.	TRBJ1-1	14	CASRKRELNTEAFF	TGTGCCAGTAGGAAGAGGGAGCTGAACACTGAAGCTTTCTTT
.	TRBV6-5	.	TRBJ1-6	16	CASSYSGGQHNSPLHF	TGTGCCAGCAGTTACTCCGGCGGACAGCATAATTCACCCCTCCACTTT